A single sample gave rise to the 16 T cell receptor beta chains below, sequenced in a study of OX40 agonist ivuxolimab in advanced cancers. Sequencing was performed with immunoSEQ multiplex PCR; in TCRdb, only in-frame clones are kept and a portion is missing. The table shows roughly 92,000 clones, with roughly nine tenths occurring only once. The specimen was CD4+ or CD8+ T cells sorted from blood, collected in a trial of the OX40 agonist ivuxolimab. The origin of the receptors is an adult with an advanced solid tumor such as melanoma, head and neck, liver or kidney cancer.

The rearrangement uses TRBV6-6 and TRBJ1-3; D possibly corresponds to TRBD1 (6 bases). Germline loops: CDR1 MNHNY, CDR2 SVGAGI (reference sequence). This CDR3 comprises 13 residues. V lost 8 bases to trimming and J lost 5 bases, with 13 bases between them. CDR3 bases: TGTGCCAGCGAGGGGGTTAACAGAAACACCATATATTTT. Encoded protein: CASEGVNRNTIYF.

The J gene is TRBJ2-7, the V gene TRBV7-9, with 14 bases that match TRBD2. CDR1 and CDR2 from the germline V gene are SEHNR and FQNEAQ (reference sequence). This CDR3 has 17 residues. V gave up 2 bases and J gave up 3 bases; unmatched junction bases: 6. The CDR3 DNA reads as TGTGCCAGCAGCTTAACCGGACTAGCGGGAGGACTCTACGAGCAGTACTTC. Residues: CASSLTGLAGGLYEQYF.

CDR3 region: CASSVRDTQYF. DNA of the CDR3: TGTGCCAGCAGTGTGAGAGATACGCAGTATTTT. This chain connects TRBV27 to TRBJ2-3; D is undetermined. V shed 5 bases and J shed 5 bases, with 5 bases lying between them. This CDR3 is built from 11 residues. Germline V gene lookup returns CDR1 MNHEY and CDR2 SMNVEV (reference sequence).

The V gene is TRBV7-6, the J gene TRBJ1-2, with TRBD1 as a possible D gene (6 bases). The CDR3 contains 13 residues. Germline V lookup: CDR1 SGHVS, CDR2 FNYEAQ. V lost 2 bases to trimming and J lost 8 bases, with 12 bases between them. CDR3 loop: CASSLMSGGGYTF. CDR3 bases: TGTGCCAGCAGCTTAATGAGCGGGGGCGGCTACACCTTC.

The rearrangement links TRBV19 to TRBJ2-7, with 9 bases matching TRBD2. The CDR3 covers 15 residues. V lost 5 bases to trimming and J lost 2 bases; unmatched junction nucleotides: 7. The germline gives CDR1 LNHDA, CDR2 SQIVND (reference sequence). The CDR3 DNA is TGTGCCAGTAGTGGACGTAGCGGGAGTACCTACGAGCAGTACTTC. It translates to CASSGRSGSTYEQYF.

This chain joins TRBV27 and TRBJ2-7; no definite D call. Trimming removed 2 bases at V and 2 bases at J, with 7 bases between. Germline values: CDR1 MNHEY, CDR2 SMNVEV (reference sequence). The CDR3 loop spans 13 amino acids. The CDR3 region is CASSLGLTYEQYF. The CDR3 DNA sequence: TGTGCCAGCAGTTTAGGGCTTACCTACGAGCAGTACTTC.

V gene TRBV6-1 combines with J gene TRBJ2-1; the D gene is possibly TRBD1 (6 bases). The germline V and J ends were trimmed by 3 bases and 2 bases, with 8 bases remaining between them. Germline-derived CDR1 and CDR2 are MNHNS and SASEGT. The CDR3 has 14 amino acids. The CDR3 is CASSEGATYNEQFF. In DNA, the CDR3 is TGTGCCAGCAGTGAGGGGGCTACCTACAATGAGCAGTTCTTC.

The rearrangement joins TRBV5-1 to TRBJ2-7; D may be TRBD1 (6 bases). CDR3 length: 14 amino acids. The germline V and J ends were trimmed by 0 bases and 2 bases, with 9 bases remaining between them. CDR1 and CDR2 from the germline V gene are SGHRS and YFSETQ. The CDR3 here is CASSLAGVAYEQYF. The CDR3 nucleotides read TGCGCCAGCAGCTTGGCAGGGGTGGCCTACGAGCAGTACTTC.

The chain is built from TRBV27 and TRBJ2-5, with D perhaps TRBD2 (6 bases). V was trimmed by 2 bases and J by 4 bases, leaving 11 bases between them. CDR1 is MNHEY, CDR2 SMNVEV, per germline (reference sequence). This CDR3 comprises 14 residues. Written as DNA, the CDR3 is TGTGCCAGCAGTTTACCCGGGAGAAGAGAGACCCAGTACTTC. Protein: CASSLPGRRETQYF.

This clone was observed once. The gene calls are TRBV5-1 and TRBJ2-5, with TRBD1 identical over 9 bases. The CDR3 is 14 residues long. V lost 4 bases and J lost 5; bases outside the gene matches: 6. The V gene's germline CDR1 is SGHRS and CDR2 YFSETQ. CDR3 coding DNA: TGCGCCAGCAGCGAACAGGGGGCTTGGGAGACCCAGTACTTC. It codes for CASSEQGAWETQYF.

This chain uses TRBV28 with TRBJ2-1; D remains unclear. The germline V gene has CDR1 MDHEN and CDR2 SYDVKM. Trimming stripped 5 bases from V and 8 bases from J, with 19 bases between. The CDR3 has 15 residues. In nucleotides, the CDR3 is TGTGCCAGCAGTGCAGCCCGTCCTAGGAAGGATGAGCAGTTCTTC. Residues: CASSAARPRKDEQFF.

The V and J genes are TRBV4-1 and TRBJ1-4; D call uncertain. Germline V lookup: CDR1 MGHRA, CDR2 YSYEKL. CDR3 length: 15 residues. V lost 4 bases, J lost 7 bases, and 16 bases lay in between. The CDR3: CASSPYPEGSEKLFF. The CDR3 bases are TGCGCCAGCAGCCCCTACCCCGAAGGTAGTGAAAAACTGTTTTTT.

V is TRBV6-1 and J is TRBJ2-1; TRBD1 or TRBD2 may be the D gene (5 bases each). There are 17 residues in the CDR3. CDR1 and CDR2 from the germline V gene are MNHNS and SASEGT. Trimming cost V 2 bases and J 2 bases, with 16 bases left between them. Here the CDR3 reads CASSEYRGARPYNEQFF. As DNA, the CDR3 is TGTGCCAGCAGTGAATATAGAGGGGCGAGACCCTACAATGAGCAGTTCTTC.

The chain uses TRBV30 and TRBJ1-1; 7 bases agree with TRBD1. V was clipped by 2 bases and J by 4 bases; unmatched bases: 4. The germline gives CDR1 GTSNPN, CDR2 SVGIG (reference sequence). This CDR3 contains 13 residues. CDR3 protein: CAWSTQGGTEAFF. CDR3 DNA: TGTGCCTGGAGTACCCAGGGGGGCACTGAAGCTTTCTTT. The full variable domain, in which reference TRBV30 and TRBJ1-1 provide the parts outside the CDR3, is SQTIHQWPATLVQPVGSPLSLECTVEGTSNPNLYWYRQAAGRGLQLLFYSVGIGQISSEVPQNLSASRPQDRQFILSSKKLLLSDSGFYLCAWSTQGGTEAFFGQGTRLTVV.

This sequence joins TRBV30 and TRBJ1-2; weak D call: TRBD1 (5 bases). The CDR3 is 12 amino acids. Germline lookup yields CDR1 GTSNPN and CDR2 SVGIG (reference sequence). CDR3 region: CGVGEVGYGYTF. Written as DNA, the CDR3 is TGTGGGGTGGGGGAGGTTGGCTATGGCTACACCTTC.

This clone was observed a single time. The chain carries TRBV5-6 and TRBJ2-7; no firm D call. Trimming took off 1 base at V and 2 bases at J, with 7 bases between the two ends. CDR3 length: 13 amino acids. Germline V lookup: CDR1 SGHDT, CDR2 YYEEEE. The CDR3 nucleotides read TGTGCCAGCAGCTTGATAGGAACCTACGAGCAGTACTTC. Translating it yields CASSLIGTYEQYF. Supplemented by reference TRBV5-6 and TRBJ2-7, the full variable domain reads DAGVTQSPTHLIKTRGQQVTLRCSPKSGHDTVSWYQQALGQGPQFIFQYYEEEERQRGNFPDRFSGHQFPNYSSELNVNALLLGDSALYLCASSLIGTYEQYFGPGTRLTVT.